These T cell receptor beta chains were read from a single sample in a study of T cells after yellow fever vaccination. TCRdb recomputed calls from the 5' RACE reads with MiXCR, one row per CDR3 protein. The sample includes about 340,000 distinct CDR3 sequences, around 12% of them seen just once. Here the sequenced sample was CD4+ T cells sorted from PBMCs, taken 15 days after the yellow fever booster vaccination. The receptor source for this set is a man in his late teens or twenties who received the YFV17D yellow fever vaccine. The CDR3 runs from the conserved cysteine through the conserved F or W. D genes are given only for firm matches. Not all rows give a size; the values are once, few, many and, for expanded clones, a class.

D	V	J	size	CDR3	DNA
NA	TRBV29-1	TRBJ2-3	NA	CSVSGANTDTQYF	TGCAGCGTTAGTGGCGCTAACACAGATACGCAGTATTTT
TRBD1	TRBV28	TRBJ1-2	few	CASSVGLGQGNGYTF	TGTGCCAGCAGTGTGGGGTTGGGACAGGGCAATGGCTACACCTTC
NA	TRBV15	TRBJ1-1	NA	CATSRDAGTEAFF	TGTGCCACCAGCAGAGATGCAGGCACTGAAGCTTTCTTT
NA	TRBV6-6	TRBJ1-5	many	CASSYGGSNQPQHF	TGTGCCAGCAGTTACGGGGGGAGCAATCAGCCCCAGCATTTT
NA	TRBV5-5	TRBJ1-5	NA	CASSLVGSIQPQHF	TGTGCCAGCAGCTTGGTGGGTAGCATCCAGCCCCAGCATTTT
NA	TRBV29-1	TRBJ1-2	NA	CSAADTGYGYTF	TGCAGCGCCGCGGACACCGGATATGGCTACACCTTC
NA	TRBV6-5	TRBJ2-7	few	CASSYLLGVHEQYF	TGTGCCAGCAGTTACCTTCTTGGAGTCCACGAGCAGTACTTC
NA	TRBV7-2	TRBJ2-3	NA	CASSFGRRTDTQYF	TGTGCCAGCAGCTTTGGGAGACGCACAGATACGCAGTATTTT
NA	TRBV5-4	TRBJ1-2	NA	CASSLAAAYGYTF	TGTGCCAGCAGCTTGGCGGCTGCCTATGGCTACACCTTC
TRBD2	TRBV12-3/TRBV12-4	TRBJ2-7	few	CASSPTAGANEQYF	TGTGCCAGCAGTCCAACAGCGGGGGCAAACGAGCAGTACTTC
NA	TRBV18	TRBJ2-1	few	CASSPPNSATYNEQFF	TGTGCCAGCTCACCACCCAATAGCGCGACCTACAATGAGCAGTTCTTC
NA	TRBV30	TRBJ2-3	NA	CAWSTWGTTDTQYF	TGTGCCTGGAGTACATGGGGGACTACAGATACGCAGTATTTT
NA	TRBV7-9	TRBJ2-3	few	CASTYTDTQYF	TGTGCCAGCACCTACACAGATACGCAGTATTTT
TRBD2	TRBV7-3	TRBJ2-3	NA	CASSLSSGGWGDTQYF	TGTGCCAGCAGCCTATCGAGCGGGGGGTGGGGAGATACGCAGTATTTT
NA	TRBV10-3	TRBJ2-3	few	CAIRGSTRSGPDTQYF	TGTGCCATCAGGGGCTCTACCCGATCAGGTCCAGATACGCAGTATTTT
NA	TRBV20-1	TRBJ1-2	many	CSADRDAMGGYTF	TGCAGTGCTGATAGAGACGCCATGGGTGGCTACACCTTC
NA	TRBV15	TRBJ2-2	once	CATSRDWVSGELFF	TGTGCCACCAGCAGAGATTGGGTGTCCGGGGAGCTGTTTTTT
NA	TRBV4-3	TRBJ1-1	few	CASSQGSGIEAFF	TGCGCCAGCAGCCAAGGATCAGGGATTGAAGCTTTCTTT
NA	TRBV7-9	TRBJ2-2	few	CASSYLGGELFF	TGTGCCAGCAGCTATTTAGGCGGGGAGCTGTTTTTT
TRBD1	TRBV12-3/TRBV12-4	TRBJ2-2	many	CASRTGTANTGELFF	TGTGCCAGCAGAACCGGGACAGCGAACACCGGGGAGCTGTTTTTT
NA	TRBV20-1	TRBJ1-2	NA	CSARPGAARGYTF	TGCAGTGCTAGGCCGGGAGCCGCTCGGGGCTACACCTTC
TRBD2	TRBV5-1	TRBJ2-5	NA	CASSVGSGGIQETQYF	TGCGCCAGCAGCGTCGGTAGCGGGGGTATACAAGAGACCCAGTACTTC
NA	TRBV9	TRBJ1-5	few	CASSVEAGGNQPQHF	TGTGCCAGCAGCGTAGAAGCAGGGGGCAATCAGCCCCAGCATTTT
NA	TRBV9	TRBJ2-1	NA	CASSVGQFGQGEQFF	TGTGCCAGCAGCGTAGGACAGTTTGGGCAGGGCGAGCAGTTCTTC
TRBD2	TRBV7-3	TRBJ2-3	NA	CASSLIGAGGADTQYF	TGTGCCAGCAGCTTAATTGGAGCGGGGGGTGCGGATACGCAGTATTTT
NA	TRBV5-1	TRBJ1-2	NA	CASRTTGSNYGYTF	TGCGCCAGCAGAACCACAGGGAGCAACTATGGCTACACCTTC
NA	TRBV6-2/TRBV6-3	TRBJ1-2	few	CASRQQDRAGYTF	TGTGCCAGCAGACAACAGGATCGGGCTGGCTACACCTTC
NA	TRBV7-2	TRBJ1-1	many	CASRTRETNTEAFF	TGTGCCAGCAGAACACGCGAAACGAACACTGAAGCTTTCTTT
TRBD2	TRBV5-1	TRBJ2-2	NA	CASSLVGTSVPGELFF	TGCGCCAGCAGCTTGGTAGGGACTAGCGTCCCCGGGGAGCTGTTTTTT
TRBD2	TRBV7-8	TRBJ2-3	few	CASSPPGLAGGTDTQYF	TGTGCCAGCAGCCCCCCGGGACTAGCGGGGGGAACAGATACGCAGTATTTT
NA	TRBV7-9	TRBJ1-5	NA	CASSTSGDQPQHF	TGTGCCAGCAGCACCAGCGGGGATCAGCCCCAGCATTTT
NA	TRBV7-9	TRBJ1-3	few	CASSLLYSGNTIYF	TGTGCCAGCAGCTTACTGTACTCTGGAAACACCATATATTTT
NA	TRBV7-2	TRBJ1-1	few	CASSLEGGSAEAFF	TGTGCCAGCAGCTTAGAGGGGGGCTCCGCTGAAGCTTTCTTT
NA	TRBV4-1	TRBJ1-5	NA	CASSQDEEGSQHF	TGCGCCAGCAGCCAAGACGAGGAGGGATCCCAGCATTTT
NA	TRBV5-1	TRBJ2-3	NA	CASSFTSSSDTQYF	TGCGCCAGCAGCTTTACTTCATCGTCAGATACGCAGTATTTT
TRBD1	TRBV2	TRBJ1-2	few	CASSEARQGSGYTF	TGTGCCAGCAGTGAGGCGAGACAGGGATCTGGCTACACCTTC
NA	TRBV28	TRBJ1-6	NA	CASNRPDISPLHF	TGTGCCAGCAATCGGCCGGACATCTCACCCCTCCACTTT
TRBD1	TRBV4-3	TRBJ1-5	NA	CASSQDLRGRGNQPQHF	TGCGCCAGCAGCCAAGATCTAAGGGGGCGAGGCAATCAGCCCCAGCATTTT
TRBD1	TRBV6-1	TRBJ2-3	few	CASLTGQGFTDTQYF	TGTGCCAGTCTTACGGGACAGGGGTTCACAGATACGCAGTATTTT
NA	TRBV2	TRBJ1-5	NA	CAVQRGGGSNQPQHF	TGTGCCGTCCAACGAGGGGGTGGGAGCAATCAGCCCCAGCATTTT
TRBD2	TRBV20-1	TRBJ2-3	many	CSASQGRGGRGDTQYF	TGCAGTGCCTCTCAGGGGCGGGGGGGCCGCGGAGATACGCAGTATTTT
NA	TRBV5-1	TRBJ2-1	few	CASSLRISYNEQFF	TGCGCCAGCAGCTTGCGGATCTCCTACAATGAGCAGTTCTTC